Each of the 29 T cell receptor beta chains below was sequenced from the same sample in a study of response to subunit inactivated influenza vaccine listed by TCRdb under 2018. Library method: RT-PCR. TCRdb lists the instrument as Illumina HiSeq 2500. TCRdb's own reprocessing of the public reads used fastp at Q25 and MiXCR and kept productive beta chains. Rows matching on CDR3 protein sequence are summarized as one entry with the most common DNA and genes. This sample is represented by over 800,000 distinct CDR3 sequences; 20% to 25% of them were singletons. Together, the top ten hold roughly a tenth of the sample. Sequencing used PBMCs from blood, obtained 5 days after vaccination. These receptors originate from a man aged 45-65 years who received an inactivated influenza vaccine. Donor details come from another sample of the same person, matched by shared clones.

The chain employs TRBV24-1 and TRBJ2-1; 10 bases line up with TRBD1. Germline-derived CDR1 and CDR2 are KGHDR and SFDVKD. The V segment lost 3 bases and the J segment 8 bases; nucleotides outside the gene matches: 6. The CDR3 has 15 amino acids. CDR3 region: CATSDRQGASYEQFF. CDR3 sequence (DNA): TGTGCCACCAGTGATAGACAGGGGGCCTCCTATGAGCAGTTCTTC.

This sequence joins TRBV29-1 and TRBJ1-2; D may be TRBD1 (5 bases). CDR3 length: 14 residues. Looked up from germline, CDR1 is SQVTM and CDR2 is ANQGSEA. CDR3 DNA: TGCACTTCCTATTCCCCGGGGCGCATTGATGGCTACACCTTC. Encoded protein: CTSYSPGRIDGYTF.

The rearrangement joins TRBV20-1 to TRBJ2-3, with 9 bases that match TRBD1. Per germline, CDR1 DFQATT and CDR2 SNEGSKA (reference sequence). V was clipped by 6 bases and J by 0 bases; unmatched bases: 13. The CDR3 runs 17 residues. The CDR3 nucleotides read TGCAGTGCCCCCGACAGGGGGTGGGCTTCTAGCACAGATACGCAGTATTTT. It is translated as CSAPDRGWASSTDTQYF.

J is TRBJ2-3 and V is TRBV6-2 or TRBV6-3, with a tentative D call TRBD1 (5 bases). The CDR3 loop spans 12 amino acids. Trimming shortened V by 7 bases and J by 7 bases, and 12 bases separated the two germline ends. Germline V gene data show CDR1 as MNHEY and CDR2 as SVGEGT. The CDR3 protein is CASTTARYTQYF. CDR3 sequence (DNA): TGTGCCAGCACGACAGCGCGGTATACGCAGTATTTT.

The gene calls are TRBV5-1 and TRBJ2-4; TRBD2 might be the D (5 bases). Trimming cost V 1 base and J 8 bases, with 16 bases left between them. The CDR3 is made up of 15 amino acids. In germline, CDR1 is SGHRS, CDR2 YFSETQ. The CDR3 sequence: CASSLFLFGVDIQYF. The CDR3 DNA reads as TGCGCCAGCAGCTTGTTTTTGTTCGGGGTTGACATTCAGTACTTC.

The chain is built from TRBV5-1 and TRBJ2-5; D may match TRBD1 or TRBD2 (5 bases each). Germline V gene data show CDR1 as SGHRS and CDR2 as YFSETQ. V lost 1 base, J lost 3 bases, and 13 bases lay in between. The CDR3 contains 15 residues. CDR3 sequence: CASSLQGRGEETQYF. As DNA, the CDR3 is TGCGCCAGCAGCTTGCAGGGACGGGGAGAAGAGACCCAGTACTTC.

CDR3 DNA: TGCGCCAGCAGCCAGCTCGAGACGCCACCCTACGAGCAGTACTTC. Amino acid sequence: CASSQLETPPYEQYF. The chain uses TRBV5-1 and TRBJ2-7; D remains ambiguous. The CDR3 spans 15 residues. CDR1 and CDR2 (germline): SGHRS, YFSETQ. Trimming removed 4 bases from V and 2 bases from J, with 16 bases in between.

This clonotype was found a few times. This chain joins TRBV5-1 and TRBJ1-2; D gene ambiguous. V was clipped by 1 base and J by 4 bases, with 14 bases between them. The CDR3 runs 15 residues. Germline V lookup: CDR1 SGHRS, CDR2 YFSETQ. This chain's CDR3 is CASSLFLEPGYGYTF. The CDR3 bases are TGCGCCAGCAGCTTGTTCCTAGAACCAGGCTATGGCTACACCTTC.

The chain recombines TRBV28 with TRBJ2-7; D is unclear. V was pared by 2 bases and J by 1 base, with 12 bases between. Germline assignment: CDR1 MDHEN and CDR2 SYDVKM. The CDR3 covers 15 residues. CDR3 bases: TGTGCCAGCAGTTTAGTAGGGATATCTTCCTACGAGCAGTACTTC. Its protein is CASSLVGISSYEQYF.

In its sample, this clonotype was seen a few times. The chain joins TRBV27 to TRBJ2-3; D is possibly TRBD2 (5 bases). This CDR3 comprises 13 residues. Germline CDR1 is MNHEY and CDR2 is SMNVEV (reference sequence). The germline V and J ends were trimmed by 6 bases and 2 bases, with 9 bases remaining between them. The CDR3 nucleotides are TGTGCCAGCAGGAGACTATCCACAGATACGCAGTATTTT. Translated: CASRRLSTDTQYF.

This clonotype was detected a few times. This rearrangement joins TRBV29-1 to TRBJ2-3; TRBD2 is a possible D gene (7 bases). The germline V and J ends were trimmed by 5 bases and 2 bases, with 11 bases remaining between them. Germline V lookup: CDR1 SQVTM, CDR2 ANQGSEA. This CDR3 is built from 13 residues. The CDR3 bases are TGCAGCGTTTTTGGGGGGGCCACAGATACGCAGTATTTT. Residues: CSVFGGATDTQYF.

The chain recombines TRBV12-3 or TRBV12-4 with TRBJ2-1; TRBD2 agrees at 7 bases. The CDR3 has 15 amino acids. V lost 3 bases, J lost 7 bases, and 9 bases stayed unmatched. The CDR3 coding sequence is TGTGCCAGCAGTTTTGGATCGGGAGGTTTAAATGAGCAGTTCTTC. Its protein is CASSFGSGGLNEQFF.

V and J are TRBV5-1 and TRBJ2-3; 9 bases line up with TRBD2. CDR3 length equals 15 residues. V lost 5 bases, J lost 2 bases, and 6 bases stayed unmatched. Germline V gives CDR1 SGHRS, CDR2 YFSETQ. CDR3 region: CASSPSGRLTDTQYF. CDR3 sequence (DNA): TGCGCCAGCAGTCCGAGCGGGAGGCTCACAGATACGCAGTATTTT. The full variable domain, with the rest looked up from reference TRBV5-1 and TRBJ2-3, is KAGVTQTPRYLIKTRGQQVTLSCSPISGHRSVSWYQQTPGQGLQFLFEYFSETQRNKGNFPGRFSGRQFSNSRSEMNVSTLELGDSALYLCASSPSGRLTDTQYFGPGTRLTVL.

A few counts support this clonotype. The gene calls are TRBV7-2 and TRBJ2-1; no definite D call. CDR3 size: 12 residues. Germline V gene data show CDR1 as SGHTA and CDR2 as FQGNSA. Between the trimmed V and J ends, which lost 3 bases and 10 bases, there was a span of 10 bases. The CDR3 bases are TGTGCCAGCAGCTTCGTATTAGGGGAGCAGTTCTTC. Encoded protein: CASSFVLGEQFF.

This chain uses TRBV20-1 with TRBJ2-3; D gene unclear. The CDR3 runs to 17 residues. Germline CDR1 DFQATT, CDR2 SNEGSKA (reference sequence). The ends were cut back, 3 bases at V and 4 bases at J, with 23 bases in the middle. In DNA, the CDR3 is TGCAGTGCTAGTTCCCTCCTAGGAGCCCCGATCCCAGATACGCAGTATTTT. Translating it yields CSASSLLGAPIPDTQYF.

The chain carries TRBV4-3 and TRBJ2-5; possible D gene TRBD1, 6 bases. This CDR3 has 15 amino acids. Per germline, CDR1 LGHNA and CDR2 YSLEER. V gave up 0 bases and J gave up 3 bases, with 11 bases separating them. The CDR3 DNA reads as TGCGCCAGCAGCCAAGATCCTCAGGGGAAAGAGACCCAGTACTTC. It specifies CASSQDPQGKETQYF.

The V call is TRBV27, the J call TRBJ2-7; the match to TRBD2 covers 9 bases. This CDR3 spans 15 amino acids. J gave up 5 bases and V 6 bases, and 11 bases lay outside the gene matches. Looked up from germline, CDR1 is MNHEY and CDR2 is SMNVEV (reference sequence). The CDR3 nucleotides are TGTGCCAGCAGAAAAATAGCGGGAGCTGAAGACGAGCAGTACTTC. Translating gives CASRKIAGAEDEQYF.

The genes are TRBV30 and TRBJ1-1; TRBD1 might be the D (6 bases). Germline loops: CDR1 GTSNPN, CDR2 SVGIG (reference sequence). With 5 bases removed from V and 1 base from J, the gap between germline ends came to 8 bases. The CDR3 covers 12 residues. The CDR3 nucleotides are TGTGCCTGGGGAGGGGGGAACACTGAAGCTTTCTTT. This sequence encodes CAWGGGNTEAFF.

V gene TRBV13 combines with J gene TRBJ2-7; no firm D call. V was cut by 8 bases and J by 1 base, with 15 bases left in between. Germline CDR1 reads PRHDT; CDR2 reads FYEKMQ (reference sequence). The length of the CDR3 is 14 residues. This CDR3 is CASSKPAASYEQYF. The CDR3 DNA reads TGTGCCAGCTCCAAACCGGCCGCATCCTACGAGCAGTACTTC.

This clonotype was observed a few times. The gene calls are TRBV7-2 and TRBJ2-1; D remains ambiguous. CDR1 and CDR2 (germline): SGHTA, FQGNSA. V was trimmed by 4 bases and J by 8 bases, leaving 9 bases between them. The CDR3 is 12 residues long. This CDR3 reads CASSSRQYEQFF. The CDR3, as DNA: TGTGCCAGCAGCTCCCGTCAGTATGAGCAGTTCTTC.

This chain joins TRBV12-3 or TRBV12-4 and TRBJ1-6; possibly TRBD1 for D (5 bases). The V and J ends lost 6 bases and 5 bases respectively, with 23 bases between them. The CDR3 extends over 18 amino acids. This CDR3 reads CASRGLGIASGDNSPLHF. DNA for the CDR3: TGTGCCAGCAGGGGACTCGGTATAGCGAGTGGGGATAATTCACCCCTCCACTTT.

This chain uses TRBV20-1 with TRBJ2-5, with a possible D match to TRBD2 (5 bases). V lost 4 bases, J lost 0 bases, and 15 bases lay in between. Germline V lookup: CDR1 DFQATT, CDR2 SNEGSKA (reference sequence). The CDR3 is 15 amino acids. CDR3 DNA sequence: TGCAGTGCTATTAGGACTGGGCGCAACCAAGAGACCCAGTACTTC. Translated, it gives CSAIRTGRNQETQYF.

The chain combines TRBV4-2 with TRBJ1-5, with TRBD1 matching over 7 bases. Trimming took 2 bases from V and 4 from J; bases not matched to a gene: 5. Germline V gene data show CDR1 as LGHNA and CDR2 as YNFKEQ. The CDR3 runs 15 residues. The CDR3 is CASSQSRGFNQPQHF. The CDR3 DNA sequence: TGTGCCAGCAGCCAATCCAGGGGGTTTAATCAGCCCCAGCATTTT.

The J gene is TRBJ2-7, the V gene TRBV20-1; no firm D call. Germline V lookup: CDR1 DFQATT, CDR2 SNEGSKA (reference sequence). V was cut by 0 bases and J by 5 bases, with 14 bases left in between. The CDR3 consists of 14 residues. The CDR3 loop reads CSARDRAKYDEQYF. The CDR3 DNA reads as TGCAGTGCTAGAGATCGGGCTAAATACGACGAGCAGTACTTC.

CDR3 in amino acids: CASSQVLERQYF. Written as DNA, the CDR3 is TGTGCCAGCAGTCAAGTCCTAGAGCGGCAGTACTTC. The J gene is TRBJ2-7, the V gene TRBV12-3 or TRBV12-4; no firm D call. This CDR3 has 12 amino acids. V was pared by 5 bases and J by 9 bases, with 14 bases between.

The chain couples TRBV24-1 to TRBJ1-1; D is unclear. Germline loops: CDR1 KGHDR, CDR2 SFDVKD. The CDR3 loop spans 12 amino acids. Deletions cut 12 bases from V and 1 base from J, with 11 bases between. The CDR3 sequence: CAPYAGNTEAFF. The CDR3 nucleotides are TGTGCCCCCTACGCCGGGAACACTGAAGCTTTCTTT.

The chain carries TRBV7-2 and TRBJ1-2; D is unclear. Trimming left V 3 bases short and J 3 bases short, with 11 bases between. The CDR3 spans 14 residues. The germline V gene has CDR1 SGHTA and CDR2 FQGNSA. The CDR3 protein is CASSFDPGDYGYTF. CDR3 nucleotides: TGTGCCAGCAGCTTTGACCCCGGGGACTATGGCTACACCTTC.

This chain links TRBV12-3 or TRBV12-4 with TRBJ1-5, with D possibly matching TRBD1 (5 bases). The germline V and J ends were trimmed by 3 bases and 0 bases, with 15 bases remaining between them. The CDR3 spans 17 residues. This CDR3 reads CASSLGGVPFSNQPQHF. The DNA of the CDR3 is TGTGCCAGCAGTTTGGGGGGAGTCCCCTTTAGCAATCAGCCCCAGCATTTT.

The V gene is TRBV5-1, the J gene TRBJ2-7; D assignment may be TRBD1 or TRBD2 (5 bases each). CDR3 length: 15 residues. Germline-derived CDR1 and CDR2 are SGHRS and YFSETQ. V lost 2 bases, J lost 12 bases, and 24 bases lay in between. CDR3 sequence: CASSFGGGGQANLYF. DNA of the CDR3: TGCGCCAGCAGCTTTGGTGGGGGTGGCCAGGCGAATCTGTACTTC.